Each of the 23 T cell receptor beta chains below was sequenced from the same sample in a study of tumor-infiltrating lymphocytes in primary liver carcinoma. A primer in the constant region served to generate TCR beta cDNA from about 470 ng of total RNA. Employing slightly modified ARM-PCR, three nested multiplex PCR rounds were run, and these gave rise to the TCR beta libraries. Use of TRBV1-TRBV30 forward primers with a C-beta reverse primer characterized the first two PCR rounds, which lasted approximately 11 cycles each. TCRdb recomputed calls from the multiplex PCR reads with MiXCR, one row per CDR3 protein. The sample has approximately 110,000 distinct CDR3 sequences, around 60% seen once; the top ten hold approximately 8.9%. Investigators took RNA and DNA out together from about 20-30 mg of unsorted bulk tissue. The sample consisted of liver tumor tissue from sampling region 3. Stated subset: tumor region T3, left-lateral pole. The source of these receptors is a woman aged 55-69 years with primary liver carcinoma and hepatitis B virus infection.

This clonotype was seen many times. The V call is TRBV5-1, the J call TRBJ1-2; TRBD1 might be the D (5 bases). This CDR3 has 15 residues. V was cut by 4 bases and J by 1 base, with 14 bases left in between. Looked up from germline, CDR1 is SGHRS and CDR2 is YFSETQ. In nucleotides, the CDR3 is TGCGCCAGCAGCCTCGAGGGAGGGGTTAACTATGGCTACACCTTC. Protein sequence: CASSLEGGVNYGYTF.

This clonotype has at least ten counts. The chain uses TRBV7-9 and TRBJ1-2; D uncertain. The V gene lost 3 bases and the J gene lost 6 bases, with 11 bases spanning the gap. CDR1 and CDR2 from the germline V gene are SEHNR and FQNEAQ (reference sequence). The CDR3 sequence is 13 residues long. The chain's CDR3 is CASSLKVSDGYTF. As DNA, the CDR3 is TGTGCCAGCAGCTTGAAGGTTTCTGATGGCTACACCTTC.

With respect to this clonotype: This may be a read error: a much more frequent sequence differs by one nucleotide. The rearrangement links TRBV12-3 or TRBV12-4 to TRBJ1-5, with D unclear. This CDR3 has 14 residues. The CDR3 loop is CTSSLGYGNQPQHF. The CDR3 bases are TGTACCAGCAGTTTGGGATATGGCAATCAGCCCCAGCATTTT.

This clonotype appeared a single time. The gene calls are TRBV5-1 and TRBJ1-1, with D possibly matching TRBD1 (6 bases). Germline V gene data show CDR1 as SGHRS and CDR2 as YFSETQ. This CDR3 comprises 16 residues. Trimming stripped 6 bases from V and 3 bases from J, with 21 bases between. The CDR3 coding sequence is TGCGCCAGCAACTGGACAGTTCGGGGGGGCGACACTGAAGCTTTCTTT. It specifies CASNWTVRGGDTEAFF.

Worth noting for this clonotype: This may arise from a read error, as a much more abundant clone is one base away. The V and J genes are TRBV28 and TRBJ2-7; 7 bases line up with TRBD1. Germline CDR1 reads MDHEN; CDR2 reads SYDVKM. The CDR3 spans 14 residues. CDR3 sequence reads: CVSLPGDRVYEQYF. The CDR3 region has the DNA TGTGTCAGCCTACCCGGGGACAGAGTCTACGAGCAGTACTTC.

Worth noting for this clonotype: A clone one base away is much larger, so this may be a read error. The V call is TRBV10-1, the J call TRBJ2-4; D gene ambiguous. The germline V gene encodes CDR1 WNHNN and CDR2 SYGVQD (reference sequence). This CDR3 comprises 11 residues. Trimming took 10 bases from V and 7 from J, leaving 11 bases between them. In DNA form, the CDR3 reads TGCGCCACCCAACCCATGAACATTCAGTACTTC. This sequence encodes CATQPMNIQYF.

Details on this clonotype: At one end, the junction sequence differs from germline, possibly due to a read error. The chain is built from TRBV14 and TRBJ2-7; D might be TRBD1 (5 bases). This CDR3 spans 13 amino acids. Germline CDR1 is SGHDN and CDR2 is FVKESK. CDR3 nucleotide sequence: TGTGTCAGCAGCCGAGGCCAGGGAAGGATGCAGTACTTC. It codes for CVSSRGQGRMQYF.

This clonotype has ten or more counts. This rearrangement joins TRBV5-4 to TRBJ2-1; a weak D match, TRBD2 (6 bases). V was trimmed by 1 base and J by 7 bases, leaving 12 bases between them. The V gene's germline CDR1 is SGHNT and CDR2 YYREEE (reference sequence). There are 14 residues in the CDR3. CDR3 loop: CASSLPGSRNEQFF. The DNA of the CDR3 is TGTGCCAGCAGCTTGCCCGGGAGTCGAAATGAGCAGTTCTTC.

This clonotype is medium-sized (0.01 to 0.1%). The chain couples TRBV11-2 to TRBJ2-1; 11 bases align to TRBD2. The V gene's germline CDR1 is SGHAT and CDR2 FQNNGV. The CDR3 is 17 residues long. Trimming cost V 2 bases and J 5 bases; bases outside gene matches: 8. The CDR3 DNA follows: TGTGCCAGCAGCTTAACTCCCGGGACTAGCGGACACAATGAGCAGTTCTTC. Its translation: CASSLTPGTSGHNEQFF.

This clonotype was recorded once. A much bigger clone sits one base away, suggesting this may be a read error. This sequence joins TRBV10-1 and TRBJ1-1; 8 nucleotides match TRBD1. Germline CDR1 is WNHNN and CDR2 is SYGVQD (reference sequence). The CDR3 loop spans 13 amino acids. The CDR3 here is CASSRDRNTETFF. The CDR3 DNA follows: TGCGCCAGCAGCCGGGACAGGAACACTGAAACTTTCTTT.

This clonotype occurred many times. The rearrangement joins TRBV4-1 to TRBJ2-2; 7 positions agree with TRBD1. V dropped 5 bases and J dropped 7; count of bases not matched to a gene: 7. The CDR3 totals 14 residues. Germline-derived CDR1 and CDR2 are MGHRA and YSYEKL. DNA of the CDR3: TGCGCCAGCAGCACAGACAGGGCTCGCGGGGAGCTGTTTTTT. It codes for CASSTDRARGELFF.

About this clonotype: A junction boundary mismatches the germline segment, possibly from a read error. The chain combines TRBV4-1 with TRBJ1-4; no reliable D call. The CDR3 totals 15 residues. Germline CDR1 is MGHRA and CDR2 is YSYEKL. The CDR3 sequence: CASSQDNSRNEKLFF. In DNA, the CDR3 is TGTGCCAGCAGCCAAGATAACAGCCGGAATGAAAAACTGTTTTTT.

The chain joins TRBV7-9 to TRBJ2-7; D is unresolved. The V gene's germline CDR1 is SEHNR and CDR2 FQNEAQ (reference sequence). The CDR3 loop spans 17 amino acids. V was pared by 6 bases and J by 4 bases, with 25 bases between. The DNA for the CDR3 is TGTGCCAGCAGTCGAAGTATGGGCTCCCAGGCTGCTTACGAGCAGTACTTC. Translated, it gives CASSRSMGSQAAYEQYF.

Concerning this clonotype itself: Sequence at one end of the junction differs from germline and may be a read error. The J gene is TRBJ2-1, the V gene TRBV11-2; D gene ambiguous. This CDR3 has 15 amino acids. Germline V CDR1 and CDR2: SGHAT, FQNNGV. The CDR3 bases are TGTGCCAGCTTAGAAATGGGAATGCCCTACAATGAGCAGTTGTTC. It yields the protein CASLEMGMPYNEQLF.

This clonotype was recorded many times. The V and J genes are TRBV6-5 and TRBJ1-1, with TRBD1 as a possible D gene (6 bases). The V end lost 0 bases, the J end lost 4 bases, and 15 bases lay between the germline ends. The CDR3 extends over 16 amino acids. Germline V lookup: CDR1 MNHEY, CDR2 SVGAGI. This chain's CDR3 is CASSYSRGRGGTEAFF. DNA for the CDR3: TGTGCCAGCAGTTACTCCCGGGGGCGGGGGGGCACTGAAGCTTTCTTT.

The chain has TRBV11-2 and TRBJ2-7; D perhaps matches TRBD2 (5 bases). Between the trimmed V and J ends, which lost 4 bases and 6 bases, there was a span of 22 bases. The V gene's germline CDR1 is SGHAT and CDR2 FQNNGV. The CDR3 consists of 16 residues. The CDR3 DNA sequence: TGTGCCAGCAGCTATGGCGAGAGAACCTCGGGAAGCGAGCAGTACTTC. It codes for CASSYGERTSGSEQYF.

This clonotype has at least ten counts. The gene calls are TRBV6-2 or TRBV6-3 and TRBJ2-5; D is uncertain. The CDR3 extends over 13 amino acids. Trimming removed 4 bases at V and 5 bases at J, with 11 bases between. Per the germline V gene, CDR1 is MNHEY and CDR2 is SVGEGT. Here the CDR3 reads CASSSVEWETQYF. The CDR3 region has the DNA TGTGCCAGCAGTTCAGTGGAGTGGGAGACCCAGTACTTC.

Concerning this clonotype itself: The junction shows a germline mismatch at one end, possibly a read error. J is TRBJ2-1 and V is TRBV6-6, with D possibly TRBD2 on 6 matching bases. Germline values: CDR1 MNHNY, CDR2 SVGAGI (reference sequence). The CDR3 runs 16 residues. The DNA for the CDR3 is TGTGCCAGCAGCCAGGCTCCGGGGTCGGGAGCGGGTGAGCAGTGCTTC. Translation gives CASSQAPGSGAGEQCF.

Remarks on this clonotype: The junction departs from the called germline gene at one end, perhaps through a read error. CDR3 in amino acids: CASSLAGVDTEAFF. The CDR3 nucleotides read TGTGCTAGCAGCTTGGCGGGGGTGGACACTGAAGCTTTCTTT. The chain recombines TRBV11-3 with TRBJ1-1, with TRBD1 as a possible D gene (5 bases). The CDR3 runs to 14 residues. Germline CDR1 SGHNT, CDR2 YENEEA.

Note on this clonotype: The junction departs from germline at one end; a sequencing error may be responsible. This chain connects TRBV25-1 to TRBJ2-5; D gene unclear. The germline V gene has CDR1 MGHDK and CDR2 SYGVNS. CDR3 size: 13 residues. CDR3 region: CAISKYLRETQYF. CDR3 bases: TGTGCCATCAGTAAATATCTGAGAGAGACCCAGTACTTC.

This clonotype was observed at least ten times. This chain links TRBV7-9 with TRBJ2-6; the D is unclear. Deletions cut 3 bases from V and 0 bases from J, with 15 bases between. CDR1 is SEHNR, CDR2 FQNEAQ, per germline (reference sequence). The length of the CDR3 is 18 residues. The DNA of the CDR3 is TGTGCCAGCAGCTTCTCAGTCACTTCCGGCTCTGGGGCCAACGTCCTGACTTTC. Translation: CASSFSVTSGSGANVLTF.

A word on this clonotype: A read error may account for a junction end that differs from germline. This sequence joins TRBV11-3 and TRBJ2-1; D not resolved. CDR3 size: 11 residues. Germline V CDR1 and CDR2: SGHNT, YENEEA. The CDR3 DNA sequence: TGCGTCAGCAGCTTATTCTATGAGCAGTTCTTC. Protein: CVSSLFYEQFF.

This clonotype has just a few counts. The V and J genes are TRBV10-3 and TRBJ1-2, with D unresolved. The CDR3 is 14 amino acids. CDR1 ENHRY and CDR2 SYGVKD come from the germline V gene. The germline V and J ends were trimmed by 0 bases and 2 bases, with 7 bases remaining between them. The CDR3 loop reads CAISESQQNYGYTF. The CDR3 nucleotides are TGTGCCATCAGTGAGTCTCAACAGAACTATGGCTACACCTTC.